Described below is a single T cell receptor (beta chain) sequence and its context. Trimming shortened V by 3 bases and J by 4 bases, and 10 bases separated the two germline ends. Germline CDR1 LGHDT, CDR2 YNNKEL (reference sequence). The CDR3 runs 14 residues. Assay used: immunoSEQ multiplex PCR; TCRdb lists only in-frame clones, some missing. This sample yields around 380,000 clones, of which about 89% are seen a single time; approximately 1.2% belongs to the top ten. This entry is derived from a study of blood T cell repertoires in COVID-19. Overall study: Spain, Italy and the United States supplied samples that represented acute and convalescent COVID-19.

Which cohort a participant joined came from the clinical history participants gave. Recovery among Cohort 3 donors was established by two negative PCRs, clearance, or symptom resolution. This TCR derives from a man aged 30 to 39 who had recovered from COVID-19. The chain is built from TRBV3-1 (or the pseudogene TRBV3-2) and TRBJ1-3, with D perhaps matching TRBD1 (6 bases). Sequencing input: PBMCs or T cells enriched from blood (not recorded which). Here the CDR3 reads CASSQYRVGNTIYF. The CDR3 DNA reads TGTGCCAGCAGCCAGTACAGGGTCGGAAACACCATATATTTT.